This T cell receptor beta chain is from a study of blood T cell repertoires in COVID-19. This clone came up once. Measured with immunoSEQ multiplex PCR; TCRdb has only the in-frame clones, and not every one. The sample holds approximately 210,000 clones, about 79% seen once. Trimming at V came to 5 bases and at J to 2 bases, leaving 3 bases not matched to a gene. Germline V gene data show CDR1 as SGHVS and CDR2 as FNYEAQ. The CDR3 totals 17 residues. The sequenced sample was PBMCs or T cells enriched from blood (not recorded which). The V and J genes are TRBV7-6 and TRBJ2-2; 15 bases fit TRBD2. The clonotype was recovered from a woman aged 60-70 years who had recovered from COVID-19. The CDR3 coding sequence is TGTGCCAGCAGCCCGGGACTAGCGGGAGGCAACACCGGGGAGCTGTTTTTT. Its protein product is CASSPGLAGGNTGELFF.